These T cell receptor beta chains were read from a single sample in a study of regulatory T cells in long-lasting Graves disease. MiXCR, applied by TCRdb to the multiplex PCR reads, yields one record per CDR3 protein. This table has about 420,000 distinct CDR3 sequences, approximately 16% appearing once. These data also formed part of another study, on T cells in Graves' hyperthyroidism and ophthalmopathy.

The starting material was peripheral blood mononuclear cells (PBMCs), obtained at new diagnosis, from a patient treated with antithyroid drugs. These TCRs come from a woman under 30 with Graves disease. Both conserved end residues are part of each CDR3. Each record gives: J gene, V gene, D gene, clone size, CDR3 protein, CDR3 DNA. D genes are given only for firm matches. Clone size is not always given. Where it is, it says once, few, many or a class for expanded clones.

j_gene: TRBJ1-2
v_gene: TRBV30
d_gene: TRBD1
abundance: .
CDR3aa: CAWKGQAGYTF
CDR3nt: TGTGCCTGGAAAGGACAGGCTGGCTACACCTTC

j_gene: TRBJ2-1
v_gene: TRBV5-8
d_gene: TRBD2
abundance: .
CDR3aa: CASSLIGRAYYEQFF
CDR3nt: TGTGCCAGCAGCTTGATCGGGAGGGCCTACTATGAGCAGTTCTTC

j_gene: TRBJ1-5
v_gene: TRBV6-5
d_gene: .
abundance: many
CDR3aa: CASSYSAGKGPQHF
CDR3nt: TGTGCCAGCAGTTATTCGGCAGGGAAGGGTCCCCAGCATTTT

j_gene: TRBJ2-3
v_gene: TRBV7-3
d_gene: TRBD1
abundance: many
CDR3aa: CASSRDSRTDTQYF
CDR3nt: TGTGCCAGCAGCCGGGACAGCCGCACAGATACGCAGTATTTT

j_gene: TRBJ2-1
v_gene: TRBV12-3/TRBV12-4
d_gene: TRBD2
abundance: many
CDR3aa: CASSLVASGRWYDEQFF
CDR3nt: TGTGCCAGCAGTTTAGTGGCTAGCGGGAGGTGGTACGATGAGCAGTTCTTC

j_gene: TRBJ2-3
v_gene: TRBV13
d_gene: TRBD2
abundance: .
CDR3aa: CASSLTPLAGEPDTQYF
CDR3nt: TGTGCCAGCAGCTTAACCCCACTAGCGGGAGAACCAGATACGCAGTATTTT

j_gene: TRBJ2-3
v_gene: TRBV20-1
d_gene: .
abundance: .
CDR3aa: CSARDRRTATDTQYF
CDR3nt: TGCAGTGCTAGAGACCGACGGACTGCCACAGATACGCAGTATTTT

j_gene: TRBJ2-2
v_gene: TRBV27
d_gene: .
abundance: .
CDR3aa: CASSPITARNTGELFF
CDR3nt: TGTGCCAGCAGCCCCATCACCGCTCGTAACACCGGGGAGCTGTTTTTT

j_gene: TRBJ2-5
v_gene: TRBV6-5
d_gene: .
abundance: few
CDR3aa: CASSYPARDETQYF
CDR3nt: TGTGCCAGCAGTTACCCGGCCAGGGATGAGACCCAGTACTTC

j_gene: TRBJ2-3
v_gene: TRBV9
d_gene: TRBD2
abundance: .
CDR3aa: CASSVGGRATDTQYF
CDR3nt: TGTGCCAGCAGCGTAGGTGGGAGGGCCACAGATACGCAGTATTTT

j_gene: TRBJ2-5
v_gene: TRBV12-3/TRBV12-4
d_gene: TRBD1
abundance: few
CDR3aa: CASSFIVGTGGAETQYF
CDR3nt: TGTGCCAGCAGTTTTATAGTGGGGACAGGGGGGGCAGAGACCCAGTACTTC

j_gene: TRBJ2-1
v_gene: TRBV3-1
d_gene: TRBD2
abundance: many
CDR3aa: CASSQGAGGYNEQFF
CDR3nt: TGTGCCAGCAGCCAAGGCGCGGGAGGCTACAATGAGCAGTTCTTC

j_gene: TRBJ2-1
v_gene: TRBV7-9
d_gene: TRBD2
abundance: many
CDR3aa: CASSLAGLAANEQFF
CDR3nt: TGTGCCAGCAGCTTAGCCGGACTAGCGGCCAATGAGCAGTTCTTC

j_gene: TRBJ2-1
v_gene: TRBV28
d_gene: .
abundance: many
CDR3aa: CASSLNDRSSYNEQFF
CDR3nt: TGTGCCAGCAGTCTTAACGACAGGTCCTCCTACAATGAGCAGTTCTTC

j_gene: TRBJ2-5
v_gene: TRBV6-1
d_gene: TRBD2
abundance: many
CDR3aa: CASSESYSGRAKETQYF
CDR3nt: TGTGCCAGCAGTGAATCTTATAGCGGGAGGGCCAAAGAGACCCAGTACTTC

j_gene: TRBJ2-2
v_gene: TRBV28
d_gene: TRBD2
abundance: many
CDR3aa: CASLNGLAGAGELFF
CDR3nt: TGTGCCAGCCTGAACGGACTAGCGGGAGCCGGGGAGCTGTTTTTT

j_gene: TRBJ1-2
v_gene: TRBV5-1
d_gene: TRBD1
abundance: many
CDR3aa: CASSPSDRGNYGYTF
CDR3nt: TGCGCCAGCAGCCCATCAGACAGGGGCAACTATGGCTACACCTTC

j_gene: TRBJ2-7
v_gene: TRBV7-9
d_gene: .
abundance: .
CDR3aa: CASSFVSATVQYF
CDR3nt: TGTGCCAGCAGCTTTGTGTCAGCTACGGTACAGTACTTC

j_gene: TRBJ1-6
v_gene: TRBV30
d_gene: .
abundance: many
CDR3aa: CAWTTSANSPLHF
CDR3nt: TGTGCCTGGACCACATCAGCAAATTCACCCCTCCACTTT

j_gene: TRBJ2-1
v_gene: TRBV5-1
d_gene: TRBD2
abundance: many
CDR3aa: CASSPGLDWDEYEQFF
CDR3nt: TGCGCCAGCAGCCCAGGACTAGATTGGGACGAATATGAGCAGTTCTTC

j_gene: TRBJ2-5
v_gene: TRBV10-2
d_gene: TRBD1
abundance: few
CDR3aa: CASSKTGGTQETQYF
CDR3nt: TGCGCCAGCAGCAAGACAGGGGGCACCCAAGAGACCCAGTACTTC

j_gene: TRBJ2-1
v_gene: TRBV2
d_gene: .
abundance: .
CDR3aa: CASSVGVNEQFF
CDR3nt: TGTGCCAGCAGTGTCGGCGTTAATGAGCAGTTCTTC

j_gene: TRBJ2-6
v_gene: TRBV25-1
d_gene: .
abundance: .
CDR3aa: CASSGFDRRFRTGANVLTF
CDR3nt: TGTGCCAGCAGTGGTTTCGACAGGCGTTTTCGTACTGGGGCCAACGTCCTGACTTTC

j_gene: TRBJ2-3
v_gene: TRBV20-1
d_gene: .
abundance: few
CDR3aa: CSAPGMGTDTQYF
CDR3nt: TGCAGTGCTCCGGGCATGGGCACAGATACGCAGTATTTT

j_gene: TRBJ2-2
v_gene: TRBV19
d_gene: TRBD2
abundance: few
CDR3aa: CASSIRLAVEWGTGELFF
CDR3nt: TGTGCCAGTAGTATCAGACTAGCGGTAGAGTGGGGCACCGGGGAGCTGTTTTTT

j_gene: TRBJ2-3
v_gene: TRBV14
d_gene: TRBD1
abundance: few
CDR3aa: CASSQGLRQGAVADTQYF
CDR3nt: TGTGCCAGCAGCCAAGGACTCCGACAGGGGGCGGTGGCAGATACGCAGTATTTT

j_gene: TRBJ2-5
v_gene: TRBV24-1
d_gene: TRBD1
abundance: many
CDR3aa: CATSDPPGGPRGETQYF
CDR3nt: TGTGCCACCAGTGATCCCCCAGGGGGACCAAGAGGAGAGACCCAGTACTTC

j_gene: TRBJ2-7
v_gene: TRBV15
d_gene: .
abundance: few
CDR3aa: CATSIGRGNEQYF
CDR3nt: TGTGCCACCAGCATCGGACGGGGGAACGAGCAGTACTTC

j_gene: TRBJ2-5
v_gene: TRBV24-1
d_gene: .
abundance: .
CDR3aa: CATSDSQETQYF
CDR3nt: TGTGCCACCAGTGATTCCCAAGAGACCCAGTACTTC

j_gene: TRBJ1-1
v_gene: TRBV15
d_gene: .
abundance: many
CDR3aa: CATSRDTEAFF
CDR3nt: TGTGCCACCAGCAGAGACACTGAAGCTTTCTTT

j_gene: TRBJ2-1
v_gene: TRBV20-1
d_gene: TRBD2
abundance: many
CDR3aa: CSARLAGSYNEQFF
CDR3nt: TGCAGTGCTAGGTTAGCGGGATCATACAATGAGCAGTTCTTC